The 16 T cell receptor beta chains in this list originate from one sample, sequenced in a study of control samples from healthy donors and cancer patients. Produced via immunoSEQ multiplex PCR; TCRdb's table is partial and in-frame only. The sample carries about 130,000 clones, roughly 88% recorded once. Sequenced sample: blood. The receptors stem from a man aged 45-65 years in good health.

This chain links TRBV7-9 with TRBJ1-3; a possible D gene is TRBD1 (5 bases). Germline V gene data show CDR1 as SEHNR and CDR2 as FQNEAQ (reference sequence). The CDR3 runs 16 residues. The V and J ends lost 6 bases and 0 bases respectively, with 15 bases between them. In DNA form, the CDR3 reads TGTGCCAGCAGACCCCAGGGAAAGGACTCTGGAAACACCATATATTTT. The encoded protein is CASRPQGKDSGNTIYF.

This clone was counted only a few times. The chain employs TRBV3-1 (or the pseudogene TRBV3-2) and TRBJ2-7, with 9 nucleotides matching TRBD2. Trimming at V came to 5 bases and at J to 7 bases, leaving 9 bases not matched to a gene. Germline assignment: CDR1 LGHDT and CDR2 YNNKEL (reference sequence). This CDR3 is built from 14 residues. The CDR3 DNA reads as TGTGCCAGCAGCTCAAGGCGGGGGGGCGGTGAGCAGTACTTC. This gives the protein CASSSRRGGGEQYF.

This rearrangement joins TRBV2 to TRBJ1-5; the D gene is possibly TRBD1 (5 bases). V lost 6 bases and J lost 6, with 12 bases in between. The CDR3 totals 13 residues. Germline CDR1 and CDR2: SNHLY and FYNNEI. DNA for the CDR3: TGTGCCAGCAGAGGGATAGGGGTTCAGCCCCAGCATTTT. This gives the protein CASRGIGVQPQHF.

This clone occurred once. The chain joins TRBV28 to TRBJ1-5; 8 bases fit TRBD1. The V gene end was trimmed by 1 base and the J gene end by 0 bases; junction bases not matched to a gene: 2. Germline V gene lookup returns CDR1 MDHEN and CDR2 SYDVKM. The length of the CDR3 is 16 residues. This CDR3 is CASSLYRGNSNQPQHF. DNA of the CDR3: TGTGCCAGCAGTTTATACAGGGGGAATAGCAATCAGCCCCAGCATTTT.

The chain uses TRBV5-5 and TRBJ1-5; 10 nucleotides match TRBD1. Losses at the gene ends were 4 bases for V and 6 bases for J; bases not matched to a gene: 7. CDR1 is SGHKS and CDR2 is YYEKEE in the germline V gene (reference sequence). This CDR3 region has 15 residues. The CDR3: CASSMTGGAGQPQHF. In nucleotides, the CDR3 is TGTGCCAGCAGCATGACAGGGGGCGCGGGTCAGCCCCAGCATTTT.

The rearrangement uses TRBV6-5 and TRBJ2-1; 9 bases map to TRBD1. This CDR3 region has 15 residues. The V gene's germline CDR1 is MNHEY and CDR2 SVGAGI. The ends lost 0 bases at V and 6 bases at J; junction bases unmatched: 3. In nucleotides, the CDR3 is TGTGCCAGCAGTTACTCGACAGGGGGGGGCAATGAGCAGTTCTTC. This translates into CASSYSTGGGNEQFF.

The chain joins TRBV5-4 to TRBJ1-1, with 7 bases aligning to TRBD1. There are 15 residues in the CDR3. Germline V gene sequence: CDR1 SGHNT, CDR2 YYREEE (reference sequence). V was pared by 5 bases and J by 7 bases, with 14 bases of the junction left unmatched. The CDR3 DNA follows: TGTGCCAGCAGTCGCAATCCCGGGACAGAGTTTGAAGCTTTCTTT. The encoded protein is CASSRNPGTEFEAFF.

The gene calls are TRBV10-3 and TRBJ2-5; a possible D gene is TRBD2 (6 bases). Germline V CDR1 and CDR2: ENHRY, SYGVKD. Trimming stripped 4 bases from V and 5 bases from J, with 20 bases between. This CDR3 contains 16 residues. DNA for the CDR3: TGTGCCATCAGTGGATTCACTAGCCACGAGACGGAGACCCAGTACTTC. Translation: CAISGFTSHETETQYF.

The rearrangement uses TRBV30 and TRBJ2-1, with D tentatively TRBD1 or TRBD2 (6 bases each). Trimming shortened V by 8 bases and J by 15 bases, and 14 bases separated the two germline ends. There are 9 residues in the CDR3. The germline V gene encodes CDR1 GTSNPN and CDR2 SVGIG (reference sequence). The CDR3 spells CALPGAGFF. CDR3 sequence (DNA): TGTGCCCTCCCGGGGGCTGGGTTCTTC.

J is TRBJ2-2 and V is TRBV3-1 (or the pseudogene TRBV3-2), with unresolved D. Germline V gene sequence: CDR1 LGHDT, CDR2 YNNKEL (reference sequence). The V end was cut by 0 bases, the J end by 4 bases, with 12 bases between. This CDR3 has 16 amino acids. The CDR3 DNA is TGTGCCAGCAGCCAAGAAGCTAACTACGGCACCGGGGAGCTGTTTTTT. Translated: CASSQEANYGTGELFF.

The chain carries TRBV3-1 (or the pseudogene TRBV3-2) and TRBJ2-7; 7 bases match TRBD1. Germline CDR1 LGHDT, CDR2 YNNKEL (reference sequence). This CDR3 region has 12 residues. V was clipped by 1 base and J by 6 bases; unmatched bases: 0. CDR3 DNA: TGTGCCAGCAGCCAAGCAGGGGGCGAGCAGTACTTC. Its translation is CASSQAGGEQYF.

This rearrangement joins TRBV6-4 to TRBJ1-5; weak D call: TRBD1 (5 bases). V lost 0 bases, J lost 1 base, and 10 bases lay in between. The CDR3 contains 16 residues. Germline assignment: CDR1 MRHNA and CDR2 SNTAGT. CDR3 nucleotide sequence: TGTGCCAGCAGTGACTCGAGCCGGGACAGCAATCAGCCCCAGCATTTT. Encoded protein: CASSDSSRDSNQPQHF.

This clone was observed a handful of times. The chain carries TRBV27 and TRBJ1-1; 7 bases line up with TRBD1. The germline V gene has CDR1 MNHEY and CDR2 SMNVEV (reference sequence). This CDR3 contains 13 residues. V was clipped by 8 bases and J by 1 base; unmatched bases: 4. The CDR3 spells CASHRGSNTEAFF. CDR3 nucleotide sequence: TGTGCCAGCCACAGGGGCTCGAACACTGAAGCTTTCTTT.

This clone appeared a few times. CDR3 sequence: CAISEGVGQGLNQPQHF. DNA of the CDR3: TGTGCCATCAGTGAAGGGGTGGGACAGGGGTTAAATCAGCCCCAGCATTTT. This rearrangement joins TRBV10-3 to TRBJ1-5; 10 bases agree with TRBD1. The CDR3 covers 17 residues. J gave up 4 bases and V 3 bases, and 9 bases lay outside the gene matches. Germline CDR1 is ENHRY and CDR2 is SYGVKD.

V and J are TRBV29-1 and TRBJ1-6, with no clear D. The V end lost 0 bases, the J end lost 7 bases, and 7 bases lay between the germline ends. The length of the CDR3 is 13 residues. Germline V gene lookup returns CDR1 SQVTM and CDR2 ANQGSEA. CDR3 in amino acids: CSVEEGINSPLHF. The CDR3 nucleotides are TGCAGCGTTGAAGAAGGGATCAATTCACCCCTCCACTTT.

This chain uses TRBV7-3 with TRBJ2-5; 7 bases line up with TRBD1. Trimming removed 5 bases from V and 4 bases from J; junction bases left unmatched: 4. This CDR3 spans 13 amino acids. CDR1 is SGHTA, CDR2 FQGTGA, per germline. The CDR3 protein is CASSQTGRETQYF. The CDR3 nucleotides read TGTGCCAGCAGCCAGACAGGGCGAGAGACCCAGTACTTC.